This TCR beta chain comes out of a study of blood T cells in healthy people across ages. There are a few counts of this clonotype. Its antigen is not known. Trimming took 3 bases from V and 4 from J, leaving 16 bases between them. Germline V gene data show CDR1 as MDHEN and CDR2 as SYDVKM. This CDR3 region has 17 residues. Notes on the study in general: Higher naive T cell percentage went strongly together with higher TCR beta diversity.

PCR was performed a second time for 7 to 11 cycles using a sample-barcoded 5' primer and a J-beta primer mix. TCRdb reprocessed the 5' RACE reads with MiXCR, giving one entry per CDR3 protein. The sample carries 800,000 or so distinct CDR3 sequences, around a quarter recorded once. This sample also appeared in a second study, on T cells of mothers and their children. That study reports: Material was donated by three healthy Caucasian mothers and their six children. Each child contributed about 3 million TCR beta CDR3 reads, while each mother contributed over 9 million. Overlap in related mother-child pairs always slightly exceeded unrelated pairs, never significantly.

The sample taken for sequencing was blood. The genes are TRBV28 and TRBJ2-6; the D is unclear. The receptor was isolated from a boy aged 5-17 years in good health. CDR3 sequence: CASSFSQPAFGANVLTF. CDR3 bases: TGTGCCAGCAGTTTCTCCCAGCCTGCGTTCGGGGCCAACGTCCTGACTTTC.